This T cell receptor (beta chain) emerged from a study of tissue T cells after allogeneic stem cell transplantation. About the study: Four unmodified and three CD34-selected T-cell-depleted grafts went to graft-versus-host disease patients. Every graft-versus-host disease patient had gastrointestinal disease and got several lines of graft-versus-host disease therapy. Findings and caveats of the study: This small cohort was clinically heterogeneous, and sampling depth was a limitation. Anatomically similar tissues had similar TCR repertoires within each patient.

In the case of this clone: Its antigen is still unknown.

TCRdb's copy holds only in-frame clones and misses some; the assay was immunoSEQ multiplex PCR. The sample has some 28,000 clones; over 75% are singletons. This TCR derives from a woman aged 18-49 years who later had graft-versus-host disease after an allogeneic stem cell transplant. Sequenced material: blood, taken before transplantation.

CDR3 sequence: CASSLEGDTQYF. CDR3 nucleotide sequence: TGTGCCAGCAGCTTAGAGGGAGATACGCAGTATTTT. This rearrangement joins TRBV11-2 to TRBJ2-3; D unclear. Germline lookup yields CDR1 SGHAT and CDR2 FQNNGV. V was shortened by 0 bases and J by 5 bases, with 3 bases between the two germline ends. The CDR3 has 12 amino acids.